This T cell receptor (beta chain) originates from a study of CD8 T cells in ankylosing spondylitis. The germline V gene encodes CDR1 MNHEY and CDR2 SVGEGT. V was clipped by 5 bases and J by 4 bases; unmatched bases: 5. This CDR3 spans 15 amino acids. Each CDR3 protein gets one entry after TCRdb re-called the 5' RACE reads with MiXCR. The sample yields approximately 290,000 distinct CDR3 sequences, roughly 20% seen once. The source material was blood, either unsorted or a sorted T cell fraction (not recorded which). The chain recombines TRBV6-2 or TRBV6-3 with TRBJ2-1; 10 nucleotides line up with TRBD1. The clonotype originates from a female donor with ankylosing spondylitis or in good health (not recorded which). The CDR3 DNA follows: TGTGCCAGCAGTGACACGGGACAGGGGTACAATGAGCAGTTCTTC. This sequence encodes CASSDTGQGYNEQFF.